One sample yielded the 21 T cell receptor beta chains listed below, sequenced in a study of post-analysis software for immune sequencing data. Prepared libraries of TCR beta cDNA carried unique molecular identifiers. TCRdb redid the calling of the PCR reads with MiXCR, one entry per CDR3 protein. The repertoire holds 750,000 to 950,000 distinct CDR3 sequences, with roughly 50% as singletons. No antigen is known for these receptors. Study results and caveats: In patients, TRBV5-6, TRBV5-1 and TRBV20-1 belonged to five or six TRBV segments found more frequently than in controls.

The sequenced sample was blood. The receptors originated from a girl between 5 and 17 years old with multiple sclerosis.

The J gene is TRBJ2-7, the V gene TRBV11-2; TRBD1 matches at 8 bases. TRBJ2-5 matches the DNA end more closely, so the J call is doubtful. The CDR3 extends over 17 amino acids. Germline V lookup: CDR1 SGHAT, CDR2 FQNNGV. CDR3 amino acids: CASSYPFGQGAGETQYF. CDR3 coding DNA: TGTGCCAGCAGCTACCCATTCGGGCAGGGGGCGGGAGAGACCCAGTACTTC.

This sequence joins TRBV5-1 and TRBJ2-5, with TRBD2 matching 7 bases. Germline CDR1 SGHRS, CDR2 YFSETQ. Germline trimming cut 4 bases from V and 0 bases from J; bases unmatched to any gene: 9. CDR3 size: 16 residues. CDR3 loop: CASSPGRRGYQETQYF. The CDR3 nucleotides read TGCGCCAGCAGCCCGGGACGGCGGGGGTACCAAGAGACCCAGTACTTC.

In its sample, this clonotype was seen many times. The germline gene is not matched at one end of the junction; a read error may be the cause. The chain is built from TRBV5-1 and TRBJ2-7; 7 bases match TRBD1. This CDR3 contains 12 residues. CDR1 is SGHRS and CDR2 is YFSETQ in the germline V gene. The CDR3 is CASSGDSYEQYF. The CDR3 DNA reads TGTGCCAGCAGTGGGGACAGCTACGAGCAGTACTTC.

The rearrangement uses TRBV7-9 and TRBJ1-5; D possibly corresponds to TRBD1 (5 bases). The CDR3 extends over 14 amino acids. The V end was cut by 5 bases, the J end by 6 bases, with 14 bases between. Germline V gene sequence: CDR1 SEHNR, CDR2 FQNEAQ (reference sequence). The DNA of the CDR3 is TGTGCCAGCAGCCTATGGGGGTCAGGTCAGCCCCAGCATTTT. Protein product: CASSLWGSGQPQHF.

The gene calls are TRBV29-1 and TRBJ2-5; D remains unclear. The CDR3 length is 13 residues. V was pared by 6 bases and J by 1 base, with 12 bases between. The V gene's germline CDR1 is SQVTM and CDR2 ANQGSEA. In DNA form, the CDR3 reads TGCAGCGTCTCGCGAGGAACCCAAGAGACCCAGTACTTC. Translated, it gives CSVSRGTQETQYF.

The rearrangement links TRBV5-1 to TRBJ2-7, with 9 bases identical to TRBD1. V lost 0 bases to trimming and J lost 10 bases; unmatched junction nucleotides: 5. CDR3 length equals 13 residues. Germline V CDR1 and CDR2: SGHRS, YFSETQ. The CDR3 nucleotides read TGCGCCAGCAGCTTGGAAGCGGACAGGGGACAGTACTTC. Translating it yields CASSLEADRGQYF.

This clonotype was found a few times. This chain joins TRBV20-1 and TRBJ2-7; 7 nucleotides align to TRBD2. This CDR3 is 17 amino acids long. Germline values: CDR1 DFQATT, CDR2 SNEGSKA (reference sequence). The V segment lost 1 base and the J segment 3 bases; nucleotides outside the gene matches: 15. This chain's CDR3 is CSARVSGTARENYEQYF. The CDR3 DNA sequence: TGCAGTGCTAGAGTCAGCGGGACCGCGAGGGAGAACTACGAGCAGTACTTC.

J is TRBJ2-1 and V is TRBV7-3; possibly TRBD1 for D (6 bases). The CDR3 contains 14 residues. Germline lookup yields CDR1 SGHTA and CDR2 FQGTGA. The V end lost 4 bases, the J end lost 7 bases, and 14 bases lay between the germline ends. The CDR3 spells CASSSLRGINEQFF. The CDR3 coding sequence is TGTGCCAGCAGCTCCCTTAGGGGGATAAATGAGCAGTTCTTC.

This chain joins TRBV6-2 or TRBV6-3 and TRBJ2-1; 9 positions agree with TRBD2. CDR1 and CDR2 (germline): MNHEY, SVGEGT. Trimming removed 0 bases from V and 6 bases from J; junction bases left unmatched: 3. This CDR3 is 15 amino acids long. This CDR3 reads CASSYSGSGSNEQFF. Here the CDR3 DNA reads TGTGCCAGCAGTTACTCGGGTAGCGGGAGCAATGAGCAGTTCTTC.

The chain carries TRBV7-9 and TRBJ2-7; no clear D gene. There are 13 residues in the CDR3. Looked up from germline, CDR1 is SEHNR and CDR2 is FQNEAQ (reference sequence). The ends were cut back, 1 base at V and 6 bases at J, with 10 bases in the middle. The CDR3 sequence: CASSLDARPEQYF. CDR3 DNA: TGTGCCAGCAGCTTAGATGCTAGACCCGAGCAGTACTTC.

This clonotype was counted between two and nine times. V and J are TRBV25-1 and TRBJ1-2; 7 bases are a match to TRBD1. V was pared by 5 bases and J by 5 bases, with 5 bases of the junction left unmatched. Germline-derived CDR1 and CDR2 are MGHDK and SYGVNS. There are 13 residues in the CDR3. The DNA of the CDR3 is TGTGCCAGCAGTTGGGACAGCGTGTATGGCTACACCTTC. This encodes CASSWDSVYGYTF.

The V and J genes are TRBV7-9 and TRBJ2-7; the match to TRBD1 covers 12 bases. The CDR3 spans 18 residues. The trim removed 2 bases at V and 2 bases at J, leaving 10 bases unmatched. Germline lookup yields CDR1 SEHNR and CDR2 FQNEAQ (reference sequence). DNA for the CDR3: TGTGCCAGCAGCTTACGGCCGGGACAGGGGGCGCAGGCCTACGAGCAGTACTTC. This translates into CASSLRPGQGAQAYEQYF.

The rearrangement uses TRBV12-3 or TRBV12-4 and TRBJ2-7; the D gene is possibly TRBD1 (6 bases). Trimming took 5 bases from V and 3 from J, leaving 11 bases between them. The CDR3 has 13 residues. The CDR3 loop reads CASSEIRGYEQYF. CDR3 in DNA: TGTGCCAGCAGTGAAATCAGGGGCTACGAGCAGTACTTC.

This clonotype has a handful of counts. The J gene is TRBJ1-2, the V gene TRBV20-1; D might be TRBD1 (6 bases). Germline CDR1 is DFQATT and CDR2 is SNEGSKA (reference sequence). This CDR3 has 15 amino acids. Trimming left V 1 base short and J 8 bases short, with 20 bases between. The CDR3 coding sequence is TGCAGTGCTAGAGTAGCCGTAGTGGGGGCGCGAGGCTACACCTTC. As protein: CSARVAVVGARGYTF.

This clonotype was seen only a few times. V gene TRBV25-1 combines with J gene TRBJ2-4, with 7 bases identical to TRBD1. Germline V gives CDR1 MGHDK, CDR2 SYGVNS. The CDR3 extends over 12 amino acids. Trimming removed 2 bases from V and 13 bases from J; junction bases left unmatched: 5. CDR3 sequence: CASSEPGGEQYF. The CDR3 DNA follows: TGTGCCAGCAGTGAACCAGGGGGAGAGCAGTACTTC.

The chain carries TRBV5-1 and TRBJ2-1, with TRBD2 matching 8 bases. The trim removed 4 bases at V and 5 bases at J, leaving 11 bases unmatched. Germline CDR1 SGHRS, CDR2 YFSETQ. The CDR3 extends over 16 amino acids. The CDR3 protein is CASSQRTSHGDNEQFF. The CDR3 DNA is TGCGCCAGCAGCCAACGGACTAGCCACGGGGACAATGAGCAGTTCTTC.

This clonotype showed up just a few times. This rearrangement joins TRBV4-1 to TRBJ1-2, with 9 bases matching TRBD1. V lost 1 base and J lost 3; bases outside the gene matches: 0. Per the germline V gene, CDR1 is MGHRA and CDR2 is YSYEKL. The CDR3 spans 14 residues. This chain's CDR3 is CASSQGTGDYGYTF. The CDR3 nucleotides are TGCGCCAGCAGCCAAGGGACAGGGGACTATGGCTACACCTTC.

There are a few counts of this clonotype. The J gene is TRBJ2-3, the V gene TRBV4-1, with 8 bases aligning to TRBD2. V was clipped by 0 bases and J by 2 bases; unmatched bases: 7. The germline gives CDR1 MGHRA, CDR2 YSYEKL. The CDR3 totals 17 residues. The CDR3 is CASSQDQSGRSTDTQYF. DNA for the CDR3: TGCGCCAGCAGCCAAGATCAGAGCGGGAGATCCACAGATACGCAGTATTTT.

The chain carries TRBV29-1 and TRBJ2-7; no firm D call. The CDR3 has 11 amino acids. Looked up from germline, CDR1 is SQVTM and CDR2 is ANQGSEA. The V and J ends lost 5 bases and 0 bases respectively, with 5 bases between them. In nucleotides, the CDR3 is TGCAGCGTTTCACTCTCCTACGAGCAGTACTTC. It yields the protein CSVSLSYEQYF.

Here the CDR3 reads CSVWGTPYGYTF. CDR3 coding DNA: TGCAGCGTTTGGGGGACACCTTATGGCTACACCTTC. The chain combines TRBV29-1 with TRBJ1-2; D is perhaps TRBD1 (6 bases). V was pared by 5 bases and J by 5 bases, with 12 bases between. CDR3 size: 12 residues. Germline V gene lookup returns CDR1 SQVTM and CDR2 ANQGSEA.

The genes are TRBV5-6 and TRBJ2-3, with D tentatively TRBD1 (5 bases). The germline V and J ends were trimmed by 4 bases and 4 bases, with 16 bases remaining between them. This CDR3 region has 15 residues. The germline CDR1 and CDR2 sequences are SGHDT and YYEEEE. This CDR3 reads CASSPRGRGADTQYF. Here the CDR3 DNA reads TGTGCCAGCAGCCCCCGTGGTAGGGGCGCAGATACGCAGTATTTT.